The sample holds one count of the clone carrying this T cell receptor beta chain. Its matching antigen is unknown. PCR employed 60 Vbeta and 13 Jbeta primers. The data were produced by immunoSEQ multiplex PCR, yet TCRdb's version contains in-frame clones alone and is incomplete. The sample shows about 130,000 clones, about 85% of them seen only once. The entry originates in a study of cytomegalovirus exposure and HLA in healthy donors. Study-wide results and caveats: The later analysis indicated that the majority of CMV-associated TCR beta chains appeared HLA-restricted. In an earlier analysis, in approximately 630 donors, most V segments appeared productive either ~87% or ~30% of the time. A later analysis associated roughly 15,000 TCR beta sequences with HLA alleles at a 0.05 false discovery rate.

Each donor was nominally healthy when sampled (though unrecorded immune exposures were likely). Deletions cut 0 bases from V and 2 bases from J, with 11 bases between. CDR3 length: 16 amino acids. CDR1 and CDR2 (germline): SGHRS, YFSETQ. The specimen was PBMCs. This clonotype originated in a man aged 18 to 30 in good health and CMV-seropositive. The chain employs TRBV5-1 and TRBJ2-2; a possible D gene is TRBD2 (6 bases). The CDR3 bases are TGCGCCAGCAGCTTGGAGGCGGGGCCAAACACCGGGGAGCTGTTTTTT. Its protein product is CASSLEAGPNTGELFF.